These 16 T cell receptor beta chains share one sample of origin, sequenced in a study of cytomegalovirus exposure and HLA in healthy donors. The PCR used 60 Vbeta and 13 Jbeta primers. Sequencing used immunoSEQ multiplex PCR; TCRdb keeps in-frame clones, though not all of them. The profile covers around 220,000 clones, with about 80% appearing a single time and roughly a sixth taken by the ten largest. The sample comprised PBMCs. These receptors all stem from a man aged 35 to 55 in good health and CMV-seronegative.

This clone was seen once. The CDR3 DNA follows: TGCGCCAGCAGCCAAGATGGTGGCGGGAGTTACGAGCAGTACTTC. Encoded protein: CASSQDGGGSYEQYF. The rearrangement uses TRBV4-3 and TRBJ2-7, with 7 bases fitting TRBD2. This CDR3 has 15 amino acids. The V segment lost 0 bases and the J segment 4 bases; nucleotides outside the gene matches: 6. Germline loops: CDR1 LGHNA, CDR2 YSLEER.

The V and J genes are TRBV29-1 and TRBJ2-7, with 8 positions matching TRBD2. The CDR3 runs 13 residues. The V and J ends lost 6 bases and 6 bases, in that order; junction bases with no gene match: 10. CDR1 and CDR2 from the germline V gene are SQVTM and ANQGSEA. The CDR3 region is CSVRPGGQSEQYF. In DNA, the CDR3 is TGCAGCGTCCGGCCGGGGGGGCAGAGCGAGCAGTACTTC.

The chain has TRBV15 and TRBJ1-3; D gene ambiguous. CDR1 and CDR2 (germline): LNHNV, YYDKDF (reference sequence). CDR3 length: 15 residues. Trimming shortened V by 0 bases and J by 0 bases, and 6 bases separated the two germline ends. The CDR3 protein is CATSREQSSGNTIYF. Here the CDR3 DNA reads TGTGCCACCAGCAGAGAACAGAGCTCTGGAAACACCATATATTTT.

This clone was seen only once. The V gene is TRBV7-9, the J gene TRBJ1-1; the D gene is possibly TRBD1 (5 bases). Trimming removed 5 bases at V and 1 base at J, with 17 bases between. The CDR3 totals 16 residues. The V gene's germline CDR1 is SEHNR and CDR2 FQNEAQ (reference sequence). Here the CDR3 reads CASSPAGFRKNTEAFF. CDR3 bases: TGTGCCAGCAGCCCTGCAGGGTTTCGTAAGAACACTGAAGCTTTCTTT. Full variable domain (rest looked up from reference TRBV7-9 and TRBJ1-1): DTGVSQNPRHKITKRGQNVTFRCDPISEHNRLYWYRQTLGQGPEFLTYFQNEAQLEKSRLLSDRFSAERPKGSFSTLEIQRTEQGDSAMYLCASSPAGFRKNTEAFFGQGTRLTVV.

The table lists this clone with a few counts. DNA for the CDR3: TGTGCCAGCAGTTCTATCGGGAGGGTCGGGGAGCTGTTTTTT. The encoded protein is CASSSIGRVGELFF. This chain links TRBV27 with TRBJ2-2, with TRBD2 matching over 8 bases. The V and J ends lost 4 bases and 7 bases, in that order; junction bases with no gene match: 5. The CDR3 is 14 amino acids. CDR1 MNHEY and CDR2 SMNVEV come from the germline V gene (reference sequence).

This clone was seen more than once but under ten times. The chain carries TRBV6-5 and TRBJ2-7; 7 bases agree with TRBD1. Trimming cost V 6 bases and J 3 bases; bases outside gene matches: 8. From germline, CDR1 is MNHEY and CDR2 SVGAGI. CDR3 size: 14 residues. The CDR3 DNA reads as TGTGCCAGCAGACCCGGGACAGACCACTACGAGCAGTACTTC. Protein product: CASRPGTDHYEQYF.

This clone occurred a few times. The rearrangement joins TRBV2 to TRBJ2-7; 8 bases align to TRBD2. This CDR3 comprises 15 residues. Trimming at V came to 4 bases and at J to 0 bases, leaving 5 bases not matched to a gene. CDR1 and CDR2 from the germline V gene are SNHLY and FYNNEI. The CDR3 bases are TGTGCCAGCAGTGCACCTAGCGGGTTCTCCTACGAGCAGTACTTC. Amino acids: CASSAPSGFSYEQYF. Drawing the rest from reference TRBV2 and TRBJ2-7, the complete variable domain is EPEVTQTPSHQVTQMGQEVILRCVPISNHLYFYWYRQILGQKVEFLVSFYNNEISEKSEIFDDQFSVERPDGSNFTLKIRSTKLEDSAMYFCASSAPSGFSYEQYFGPGTRLTVT.

This clone turned up a few times. The gene calls are TRBV19 and TRBJ1-2, with no clear D. Germline CDR1 is LNHDA and CDR2 is SQIVND (reference sequence). The length of the CDR3 is 10 residues. The CDR3: CASSLVGYTF. In nucleotides, the CDR3 is TGTGCTTCGTCACTCGTCGGCTACACCTTC.

On this clone itself: The germline gene is not matched at one end of the junction; a read error may be the cause. The chain carries TRBV7-9 and TRBJ1-1; D not resolved. This CDR3 comprises 14 residues. Germline CDR1 reads SEHNR; CDR2 reads FQNEAQ (reference sequence). DNA of the CDR3: TGTTCCAGCAGCTTAGGACGACTCTCTGCTGAAGCTTTCTTT. This translates into CSSSLGRLSAEAFF.

The chain uses TRBV11-2 and TRBJ1-5; weak D call: TRBD1 (5 bases). The CDR3 has 13 amino acids. Deletions cut 1 base from V and 6 bases from J, with 7 bases between. The V gene's germline CDR1 is SGHAT and CDR2 FQNNGV. In DNA, the CDR3 is TGTGCCAGCAGCTTAGCTAGGGGTCAGCCCCAGCATTTT. This sequence encodes CASSLARGQPQHF.

The chain combines TRBV4-3 with TRBJ1-6; TRBD1 matches at 8 bases. This CDR3 region has 15 residues. Germline CDR1 and CDR2: LGHNA and YSLEER. Germline trimming cut 1 base from V and 10 bases from J; bases unmatched to any gene: 6. This chain's CDR3 is CASSQGADRGSPLHF. In nucleotides, the CDR3 is TGCGCCAGCAGCCAAGGCGCCGACAGGGGATCACCCCTCCACTTT.

The V call is TRBV4-3, the J call TRBJ1-2, with a tentative D call TRBD1 (6 bases). Germline assignment: CDR1 LGHNA and CDR2 YSLEER. V was shortened by 0 bases and J by 7 bases, with 15 bases between the two germline ends. The CDR3 is 15 residues long. CDR3 nucleotide sequence: TGCGCCAGCAGCCAAGAACAAGGGGGAACTACTGGCTACACCTTC. Translated, it gives CASSQEQGGTTGYTF.

The V and J genes are TRBV27 and TRBJ2-6; D is undetermined. The CDR3 consists of 20 residues. Germline V gives CDR1 MNHEY, CDR2 SMNVEV (reference sequence). V shed 2 bases and J shed 0 bases, with 20 bases lying between them. The CDR3 coding sequence is TGTGCCAGCAGTTTACTATCCCCCTACTCTAGTTACTCTGGGGCCAACGTCCTGACTTTC. Translation gives CASSLLSPYSSYSGANVLTF.

This chain links TRBV27 with TRBJ1-5; TRBD1 might be the D (5 bases). The CDR3 extends over 14 amino acids. V shed 5 bases and J shed 3 bases, with 11 bases lying between them. CDR1 is MNHEY and CDR2 is SMNVEV in the germline V gene (reference sequence). The CDR3 nucleotides are TGTGCCAGCAGTCCAACAGGTTTCAATCAGCCCCAGCATTTT. This gives the protein CASSPTGFNQPQHF.

The gene calls are TRBV27 and TRBJ1-3; D is ambiguous. Germline CDR1 and CDR2: MNHEY and SMNVEV (reference sequence). This CDR3 region has 15 residues. Between the trimmed V and J ends, which lost 5 bases and 4 bases, there was a span of 15 bases. The CDR3: CASSPSDFPGNTIYF. The DNA of the CDR3 is TGTGCCAGCAGTCCTTCAGACTTTCCGGGAAACACCATATATTTT.

V is TRBV7-2 and J is TRBJ1-2; D not resolved. This CDR3 region has 13 residues. V shed 1 base and J shed 8 bases, with 11 bases lying between them. The germline V gene encodes CDR1 SGHTA and CDR2 FQGNSA. The CDR3 is CASSLDKIGGYTF. Written as DNA, the CDR3 is TGTGCCAGCAGCTTAGACAAAATCGGGGGCTACACCTTC.